Presented here are 5 T cell receptor beta chains from one specimen sequenced in a study of T cells expressing NK-cell markers (dated by TCRdb to the early 2020s). Library creation used 5' RACE. This sample was sequenced with an Illumina HiSeq 2000. TCRdb reprocessed the reads, and each CDR3 protein sequence is entered once, without DNA. The table held for this sample gives under 600,000 distinct CDR3 sequences. Of the sample, almost 1.5% falls within the top ten clones. Sequences were obtained from blood T cells: a sorted CD56 or NKG2C T cell subset, CD4+ or CD8+ T cells, or bulk PBMC T cells (not recorded which). The receptors were sampled from a woman in her forties or fifties in good health. Donor details come from another sample of the same person, matched by shared clones.

The rearrangement uses TRBV24-1 and TRBJ2-3; TCRdb calls TRBD1, which cannot be checked without DNA. This CDR3 is built from 14 residues. CDR1 and CDR2 from the germline V gene are KGHDR and SFDVKD. CDR3 sequence reads: CATSGTLGTDTQYF.

The chain combines TRBV7-2 with TRBJ2-1; the D call from TCRdb, TRBD1, cannot be confirmed without DNA. Germline V gene sequence: CDR1 SGHTA, CDR2 FQGNSA. The CDR3 has 15 residues. CDR3 sequence: CASSYNRDINNEQFF.

This chain joins TRBV5-5 and TRBJ2-5; TCRdb outputs TRBD2, but without DNA this stays unchecked. There are 18 residues in the CDR3. The germline V gene has CDR1 SGHKS and CDR2 YYEKEE (reference sequence). CDR3 residues: CASSNKKPSGVYQETQYF.

V usage is TRBV20-1 and J usage is TRBJ2-7; the D gene TCRdb calls, TRBD2, cannot be checked with no DNA. CDR1 is DFQATT, CDR2 SNEGSKA, per germline (reference sequence). The CDR3 extends over 13 amino acids. The CDR3 is CSALRGSMSEQYF.

This chain uses TRBV10-3 with TRBJ1-1; TCRdb selects TRBD1, and the lack of DNA leaves this call unchecked. The CDR3 runs to 14 residues. Looked up from germline, CDR1 is ENHRY and CDR2 is SYGVKD. The CDR3 sequence is CAIGGTGERAEAFF.